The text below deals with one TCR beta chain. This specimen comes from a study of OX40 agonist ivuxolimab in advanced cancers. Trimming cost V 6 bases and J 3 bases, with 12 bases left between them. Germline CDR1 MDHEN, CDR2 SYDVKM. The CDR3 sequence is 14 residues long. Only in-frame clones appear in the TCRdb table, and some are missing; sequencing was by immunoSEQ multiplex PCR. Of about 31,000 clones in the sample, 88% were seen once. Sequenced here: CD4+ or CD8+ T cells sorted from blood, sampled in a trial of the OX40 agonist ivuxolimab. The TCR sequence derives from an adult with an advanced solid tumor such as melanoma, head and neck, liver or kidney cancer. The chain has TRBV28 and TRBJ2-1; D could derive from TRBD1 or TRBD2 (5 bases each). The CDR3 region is CASSARESYNEQFF. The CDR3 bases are TGTGCCAGCAGCGCCAGGGAGAGCTACAATGAGCAGTTCTTC.